These 22 T cell receptor beta chains were sequenced from one sample in a study of PD-1 blockade in classical Hodgkin lymphoma. Every patient had relapsed following autologous stem cell transplantation, and cohorts differed in brentuximab vedotin exposure. Using immunoSEQ multiplex PCR, the repertoire was profiled, and TCRdb retains in-frame clones only, with some absent. This table has 5,000 to 8,000 clones, more than 70% appearing once. The sequenced sample was peripheral blood mononuclear cells (PBMCs), obtained before the second cycle of nivolumab. Receptor source: a human donor with classical Hodgkin lymphoma.

The chain couples TRBV20-1 to TRBJ2-7; TRBD1 agrees at 7 bases. Germline trimming cut 4 bases from V and 3 bases from J; bases unmatched to any gene: 0. CDR3 size: 11 residues. CDR1 and CDR2 from the germline V gene are DFQATT and SNEGSKA (reference sequence). Here the CDR3 reads CSANRGYEQYV. The CDR3 bases are TGCAGTGCTAACAGGGGCTACGAGCAGTACGTC.

The chain combines TRBV30 with TRBJ1-6; possible D gene TRBD1, 5 bases. Per the germline V gene, CDR1 is GTSNPN and CDR2 is SVGIG (reference sequence). The V end lost 4 bases, the J end lost 9 bases, and 13 bases lay between the germline ends. The CDR3 contains 13 residues. The CDR3 is CAWNQGVGSPLHF. CDR3 nucleotides: TGTGCCTGGAACCAGGGTGTGGGTTCACCCCTCCACTTT.

This clone was seen a single time. CDR3 loop: CASSSRRTGVDSPLHF. CDR3 DNA: TGTGCCAGCAGCTCCCGAAGGACAGGGGTGGATTCACCCCTCCACTTT. The rearrangement uses TRBV7-2 and TRBJ1-6; 9 bases map to TRBD1. CDR3 size: 16 residues. Germline V gene sequence: CDR1 SGHTA, CDR2 FQGNSA. Trimming at V came to 4 bases and at J to 8 bases, leaving 9 bases not matched to a gene.

The rearrangement uses TRBV5-5 and TRBJ2-7, with 13 bases matching TRBD2. The V segment lost 4 bases and the J segment 0 bases; nucleotides outside the gene matches: 7. Germline V CDR1 and CDR2: SGHKS, YYEKEE (reference sequence). This CDR3 spans 17 amino acids. The CDR3 protein is CASSIGLAGANSYEQYV. CDR3 nucleotide sequence: TGTGCCAGCAGCATAGGACTAGCGGGGGCTAACTCCTACGAGCAGTACGTC.

This clone was seen only once. V is TRBV19 and J is TRBJ2-4; possibly TRBD2 for D (5 bases). The CDR3 has 14 amino acids. From germline, CDR1 is LNHDA and CDR2 SQIVND (reference sequence). The V and J ends lost 1 base and 1 base respectively, with 5 bases between them. The CDR3 DNA reads TGTGCCAGTAGTATAGGAGGGGCCAAAAACATTCAGTACTTC. As protein: CASSIGGAKNIQYF.

The sample holds a few counts of this clone. The V call is TRBV7-8, the J call TRBJ2-3; 9 bases are a match to TRBD2. Germline CDR1 reads SGHVS; CDR2 reads FQNEAQ. The CDR3 totals 13 residues. The CDR3 nucleotides read TGTATTGTTCAGCGGGAGGCTTATGATACGCAGTATTTT. As protein: CIVQREAYDTQYF.

The chain combines TRBV30 with TRBJ1-2, with 7 bases aligning to TRBD1. CDR3 length: 10 amino acids. J gave up 10 bases and V 5 bases, and 4 bases lay outside the gene matches. Germline CDR1 is GTSNPN and CDR2 is SVGIG (reference sequence). CDR3 in DNA: TGTGCCTGGGGGGACAGCGCCTACACCTTC. Its translation: CAWGDSAYTF.

This clone was detected once. This rearrangement joins TRBV7-2 to TRBJ2-1; 7 nucleotides agree with TRBD2. V was pared by 5 bases and J by 4 bases, with 11 bases of the junction left unmatched. The CDR3 runs to 16 residues. Germline V lookup: CDR1 SGHTA, CDR2 FQGNSA. The CDR3 loop reads CASSPLGLAAYNEQFF. Here the CDR3 DNA reads TGTGCCAGCAGCCCCCTCGGGCTAGCGGCTTACAATGAGCAGTTCTTC. Full variable domain (missing parts from reference TRBV7-2 and TRBJ2-1): GAGVSQSPSNKVTEKGKDVELRCDPISGHTALYWYRQSLGQGLEFLIYFQGNSAPDKSGLPSDRFSAERTGGSVSTLTIQRTQQEDSAVYLCASSPLGLAAYNEQFFGPGTRLTVL.

This sequence joins TRBV5-1 and TRBJ1-2; a weak D match, TRBD1 (5 bases). In germline, CDR1 is SGHRS, CDR2 YFSETQ. This CDR3 contains 15 residues. The V end was cut by 4 bases, the J end by 4 bases, with 17 bases between. This CDR3 is CASSRGQGVIYGYTF. CDR3 coding DNA: TGCGCCAGCAGCAGGGGCCAGGGCGTGATCTATGGCTACACCTTC.

The V call is TRBV19, the J call TRBJ1-5; D unclear. There are 15 residues in the CDR3. Germline V CDR1 and CDR2: LNHDA, SQIVND (reference sequence). With 3 bases removed from V and 3 bases from J, the gap between germline ends came to 12 bases. The CDR3 DNA reads as TGTGCCAGTAGTATTAACTCTCCTTACAATCAGCCCCAGCATTTT. Its translation is CASSINSPYNQPQHF.

This clone was seen a single time. CDR3 sequence reads: CASSQYFIGAGDNSPLHF. The CDR3 bases are TGCGCCAGCAGCCAATATTTTATAGGAGCCGGAGATAATTCACCCCTCCACTTT. This sequence joins TRBV4-1 and TRBJ1-6; D ambiguous. Germline V CDR1 and CDR2: MGHRA, YSYEKL. The CDR3 has 18 amino acids. V was pared by 2 bases and J by 5 bases, with 19 bases between.

The rearrangement uses TRBV6-1 and TRBJ1-2, with D possibly matching TRBD1 (6 bases). The V gene lost 3 bases and the J gene lost 6 bases, with 8 bases spanning the gap. The CDR3 loop spans 12 amino acids. Germline CDR1 and CDR2: MNHNS and SASEGT. CDR3 protein: CASSDWTDGYTF. For the CDR3, the DNA is TGTGCCAGCAGTGATTGGACAGATGGCTACACCTTC.

The genes are TRBV6-6 and TRBJ1-6; no clear D gene. The CDR3 extends over 12 amino acids. Germline CDR1 reads MNHNY; CDR2 reads SVGAGI (reference sequence). V was shortened by 6 bases and J by 6 bases, with 6 bases between the two germline ends. This CDR3 is CASRRPNSPLHF. The CDR3 region has the DNA TGTGCCAGCAGGCGCCCTAATTCACCCCTCCACTTT.

This clone was seen a single time. The J gene is TRBJ1-4, the V gene TRBV18; 7 nucleotides agree with TRBD1. CDR1 and CDR2 from the germline V gene are KGHSH and LQKENI. Germline trimming cut 3 bases from V and 4 bases from J; bases unmatched to any gene: 5. The CDR3 is 15 residues long. The CDR3 sequence is CASSPSRDSNEKLFF. Here the CDR3 DNA reads TGTGCCAGCTCACCCTCCCGGGACAGTAATGAAAAACTGTTTTTT.

This rearrangement joins TRBV23-1 to TRBJ1-1; weak D call: TRBD1 (6 bases). TRBV23-1 is filed as an ORF, its function uncertain. The CDR3 has 15 residues. Trimming took 0 bases from V and 11 from J, leaving 19 bases between them. CDR3 nucleotides: TGCGCCAGCAGTCAATCAAGACACTCTAAGGGGGAGGCTTTCTTT. This encodes CASSQSRHSKGEAFF.

The V gene is TRBV18, the J gene TRBJ2-1; no clear D gene. The CDR3 has 16 amino acids. CDR1 and CDR2 from the germline V gene are KGHSH and LQKENI. V lost 2 bases and J lost 4, with 15 bases in between. CDR3 nucleotide sequence: TGTGCCAGCTCACCAGGAGCCAGGTCGTCGTACAATGAGCAGTTCTTC. Its protein is CASSPGARSSYNEQFF.

The chain joins TRBV5-1 to TRBJ1-6; D not certain. The CDR3 length is 16 residues. Germline V gives CDR1 SGHRS, CDR2 YFSETQ. Trimming left V 0 bases short and J 5 bases short, with 12 bases between. CDR3 region: CASSLEGGIDNSPLHF. The CDR3 nucleotides read TGCGCCAGCAGCTTGGAGGGAGGAATTGATAATTCACCCCTCCACTTT.

V usage is TRBV6-1 and J usage is TRBJ2-2; 7 nucleotides match TRBD1. The CDR3 has 12 residues. Germline V gene sequence: CDR1 MNHNS, CDR2 SASEGT. V dropped 11 bases and J dropped 6; count of bases not matched to a gene: 6. CDR3 residues: CAGYRGSGELFF. As DNA, the CDR3 is TGTGCCGGCTACAGGGGTTCCGGGGAGCTGTTTTTT.

V and J are TRBV19 and TRBJ2-6; D remains unclear. The CDR3 is 13 amino acids. Per germline, CDR1 LNHDA and CDR2 SQIVND (reference sequence). Trimming stripped 8 bases from V and 1 base from J, with 6 bases between. This CDR3 is CASSESGANVLTF. CDR3 nucleotides: TGTGCCAGTTCTGAGTCTGGGGCCAACGTCCTGACTTTC.

The rearrangement links TRBV18 to TRBJ2-1, with TRBD1 matching over 8 bases. V lost 3 bases, J lost 5 bases, and 3 bases stayed unmatched. Germline V gives CDR1 KGHSH, CDR2 LQKENI. The CDR3 length is 14 residues. CDR3 region: CASSPSTGDNEQFF. CDR3 nucleotides: TGTGCCAGCTCACCTTCGACAGGGGACAATGAGCAGTTCTTC.

The chain links TRBV11-1 to TRBJ2-6, with 7 bases lining up with TRBD1. The CDR3 has 19 residues. Per the germline V gene, CDR1 is SGHAT and CDR2 is FQDESV (reference sequence). With V trimmed by 5 bases and J by 1 base, 14 bases remained unmatched. The chain's CDR3 is CASSQNRQGPPSGANVLTF. For the CDR3, the DNA is TGTGCCAGCAGCCAAAACAGACAGGGTCCTCCTTCTGGGGCCAACGTCCTGACTTTC.

The chain is built from TRBV18 and TRBJ2-1; D gene unclear. Trimming took off 2 bases at V and 6 bases at J, with 5 bases between the two ends. The length of the CDR3 is 12 residues. Germline values: CDR1 KGHSH, CDR2 LQKENI. The CDR3 DNA sequence: TGTGCCAGCTCACCAACGGGCAATGAGCAGTTCTTC. Its protein is CASSPTGNEQFF. Supplemented by reference TRBV18 and TRBJ2-1, the full variable domain reads NAGVMQNPRHLVRRRGQEARLRCSPMKGHSHVYWYRQLPEEGLKFMVYLQKENIIDESGMPKERFSAEFPKEGPSILRIQQVVRGDSAAYFCASSPTGNEQFFGPGTRLTVL.